This record looks at one TCR beta chain sequence and its context. Its antigen is not known. Template material for amplifying TCR beta CDR3 regions consisted of RNA transcripts. During a first-round RT-PCR of the TCR CDR3, the HTBI primer set was used. TCRdb recomputed calls from the multiplex PCR reads with MiXCR, one row per CDR3 protein. Among around 760,000 distinct CDR3 sequences, 35% were seen once, and the ten largest hold around a third. Exclusion of patients followed from uncontrolled infection, other autoimmune disease, pregnancy or lactation. More than 8.5 ml of fresh peripheral blood supplied the PBMCs. The sample originates from a study of T cells in Graves' hyperthyroidism and ophthalmopathy. For the study at large: Blood was drawn when the patient was first diagnosed and still untreated. Regarding the study as a whole: Blood held most thyroid clonotypes expanded above 0.001 frequency.

The CDR3 spans 14 residues. The germline V and J ends were trimmed by 6 bases and 5 bases, with 17 bases remaining between them. Germline-derived CDR1 and CDR2 are SNHLY and FYNNEI. This sequence originates from a woman in her 40s with Graves' hyperthyroidism. The chain carries TRBV2 and TRBJ2-7, with D possibly being TRBD2 (6 bases). Sequenced input: blood. CDR3 DNA: TGTGCCAGCAGCCTGCCGGGACTCCCCCACGAGCAGTACTTC. Its protein product is CASSLPGLPHEQYF.